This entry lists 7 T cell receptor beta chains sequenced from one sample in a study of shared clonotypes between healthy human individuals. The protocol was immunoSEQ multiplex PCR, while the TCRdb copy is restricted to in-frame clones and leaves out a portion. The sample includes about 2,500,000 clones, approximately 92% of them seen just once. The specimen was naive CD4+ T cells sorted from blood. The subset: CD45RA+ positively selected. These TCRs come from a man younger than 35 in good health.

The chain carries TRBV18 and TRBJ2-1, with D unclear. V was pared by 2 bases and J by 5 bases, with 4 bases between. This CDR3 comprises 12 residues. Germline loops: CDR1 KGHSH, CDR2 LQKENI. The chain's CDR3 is CASSPTHNEQFF. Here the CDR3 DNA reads TGTGCCAGCTCACCAACCCACAATGAGCAGTTCTTC.

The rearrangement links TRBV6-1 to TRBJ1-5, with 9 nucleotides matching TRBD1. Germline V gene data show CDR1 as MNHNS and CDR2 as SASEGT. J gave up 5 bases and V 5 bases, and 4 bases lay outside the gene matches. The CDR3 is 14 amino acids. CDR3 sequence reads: CASSSRDRDQPQHF. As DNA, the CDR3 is TGTGCCAGCAGTTCCCGGGACAGGGATCAGCCCCAGCATTTT.

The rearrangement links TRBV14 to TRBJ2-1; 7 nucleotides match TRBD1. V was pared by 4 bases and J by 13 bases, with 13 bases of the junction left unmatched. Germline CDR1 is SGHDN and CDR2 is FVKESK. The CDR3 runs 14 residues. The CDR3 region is CASSPSTGTAIQFF. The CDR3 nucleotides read TGTGCCAGCAGCCCATCGACCGGGACAGCGATTCAGTTCTTC.

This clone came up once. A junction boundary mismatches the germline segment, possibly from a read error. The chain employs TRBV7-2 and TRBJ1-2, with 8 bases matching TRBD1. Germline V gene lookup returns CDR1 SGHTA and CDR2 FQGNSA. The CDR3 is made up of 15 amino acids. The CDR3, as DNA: TGTGCCAGCAACTTAGAGGCAGGGGGCGTCTACGGCTACACCTTC. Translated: CASNLEAGGVYGYTF.

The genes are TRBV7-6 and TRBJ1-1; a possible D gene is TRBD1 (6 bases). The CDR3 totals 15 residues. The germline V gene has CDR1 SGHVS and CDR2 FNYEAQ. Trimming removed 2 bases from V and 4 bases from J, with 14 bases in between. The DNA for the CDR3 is TGTGCCAGCAGCTTAATCGCCCTAGGGGGCACTGAAGCTTTCTTT. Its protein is CASSLIALGGTEAFF.

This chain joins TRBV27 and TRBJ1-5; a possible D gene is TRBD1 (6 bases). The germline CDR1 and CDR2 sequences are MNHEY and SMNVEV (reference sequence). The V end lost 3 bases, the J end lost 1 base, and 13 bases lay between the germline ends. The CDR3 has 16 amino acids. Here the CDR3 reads CASSFNGGHSNQPQHF. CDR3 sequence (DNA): TGTGCCAGCAGTTTTAATGGGGGGCACAGCAATCAGCCCCAGCATTTT.

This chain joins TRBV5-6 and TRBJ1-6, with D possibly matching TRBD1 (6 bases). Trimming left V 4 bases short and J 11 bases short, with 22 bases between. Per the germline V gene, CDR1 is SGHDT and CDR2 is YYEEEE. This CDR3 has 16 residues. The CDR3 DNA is TGTGCCAGCAGCCCGGGGGCAACAGGGTTAGTAGCACCCCTCCACTTT. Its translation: CASSPGATGLVAPLHF.